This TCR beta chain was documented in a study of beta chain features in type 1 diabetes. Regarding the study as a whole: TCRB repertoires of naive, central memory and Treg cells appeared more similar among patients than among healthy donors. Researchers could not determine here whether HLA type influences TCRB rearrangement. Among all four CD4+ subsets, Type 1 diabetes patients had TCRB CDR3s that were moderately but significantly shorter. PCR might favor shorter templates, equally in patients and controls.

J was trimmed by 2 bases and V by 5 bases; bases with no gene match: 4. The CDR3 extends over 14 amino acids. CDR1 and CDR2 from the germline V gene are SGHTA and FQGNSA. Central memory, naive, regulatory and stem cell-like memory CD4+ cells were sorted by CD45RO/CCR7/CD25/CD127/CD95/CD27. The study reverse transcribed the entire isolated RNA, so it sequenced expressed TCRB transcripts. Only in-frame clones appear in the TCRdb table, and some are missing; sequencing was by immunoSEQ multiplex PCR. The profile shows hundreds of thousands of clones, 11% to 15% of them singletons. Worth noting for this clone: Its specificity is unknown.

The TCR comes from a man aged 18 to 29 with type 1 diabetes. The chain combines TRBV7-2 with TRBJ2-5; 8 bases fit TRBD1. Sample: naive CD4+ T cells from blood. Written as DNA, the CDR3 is TGTGCCAGCAGCAGGACAGGGCTTCAAGAGACCCAGTACTTC. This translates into CASSRTGLQETQYF.